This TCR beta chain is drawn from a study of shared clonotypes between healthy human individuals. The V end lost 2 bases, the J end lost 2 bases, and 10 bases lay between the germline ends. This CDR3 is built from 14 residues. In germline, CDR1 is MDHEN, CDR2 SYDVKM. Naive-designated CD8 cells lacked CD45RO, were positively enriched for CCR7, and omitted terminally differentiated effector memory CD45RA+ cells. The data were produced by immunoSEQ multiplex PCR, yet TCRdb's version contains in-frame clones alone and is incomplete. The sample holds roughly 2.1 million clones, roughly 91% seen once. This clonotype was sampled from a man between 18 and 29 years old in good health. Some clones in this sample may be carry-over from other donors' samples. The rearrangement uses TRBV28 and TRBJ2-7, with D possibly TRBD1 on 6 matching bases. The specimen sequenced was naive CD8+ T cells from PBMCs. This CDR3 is CASSLLDSPYEQYF. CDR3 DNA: TGTGCCAGCAGTTTACTGGACAGCCCCTACGAGCAGTACTTC.